This T cell receptor beta chain was documented in a study of cytotoxic CD8 clonotypes in ibrutinib-treated CLL. Overall study results and limits: Sustained-remission and progressing patients had unequal sampling times.

Remarks on this clone: Antigen: not known.

Clones were read by immunoSEQ multiplex PCR, and TCRdb kept only the in-frame ones, dropping some. This table holds about 150,000 clones, 79% found once. Germline assignment: CDR1 MGHRA and CDR2 YSYEKL. This CDR3 has 16 amino acids. V dropped 1 base and J dropped 4 bases, with 14 bases sitting between them. The receptor comes from a human donor with chronic lymphocytic leukemia. V usage is TRBV4-1 and J usage is TRBJ1-5, with D unclear. This material consisted of PBMCs, taken after 12 months of ibrutinib treatment. CDR3 nucleotides: TGCGCCAGCAGCCAAGGTCAAGGCGCGGTTAATCAGCCCCAGCATTTT. Translation: CASSQGQGAVNQPQHF.